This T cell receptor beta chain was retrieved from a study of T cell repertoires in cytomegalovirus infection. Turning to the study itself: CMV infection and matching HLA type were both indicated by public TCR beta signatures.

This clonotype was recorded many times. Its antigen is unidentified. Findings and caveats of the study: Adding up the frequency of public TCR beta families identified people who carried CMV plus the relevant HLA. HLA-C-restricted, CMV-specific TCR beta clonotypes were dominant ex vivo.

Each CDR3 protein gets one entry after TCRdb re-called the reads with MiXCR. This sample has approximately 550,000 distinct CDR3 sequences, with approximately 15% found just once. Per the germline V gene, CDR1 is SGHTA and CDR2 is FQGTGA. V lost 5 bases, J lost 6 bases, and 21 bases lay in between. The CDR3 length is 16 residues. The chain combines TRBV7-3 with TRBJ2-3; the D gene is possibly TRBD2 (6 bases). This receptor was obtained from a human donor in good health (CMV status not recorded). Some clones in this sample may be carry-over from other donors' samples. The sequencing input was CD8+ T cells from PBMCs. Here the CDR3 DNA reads TGTGCCAGCAGCGGGACCTTGGCGGGACTTGTGGATACGCAGTATTTT. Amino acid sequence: CASSGTLAGLVDTQYF.